This record concerns one T cell receptor (beta chain) sequence. Its target antigen remains unknown. The germline gene is not matched at one end of the junction; a read error may be the cause. Donors formed part of the validation cohort, which comprised 120 subjects and was distinct from the first cohort of over 500 subjects. The library relied on the immunoSEQ multiplex PCR assay. The original pipeline was this. A statistical classification framework was built to diagnose cytomegalovirus status from the catalog of TCR beta chain sequences. Entries here come from immuneACCESS through TCRdb and include only in-frame sequences with V and J called. Some clones fail to appear in such tables; in the studies checked, an unresolved V gene covers under half of the shortfall, and the cause of the remainder is unknown. V and J calls plus clone size are reproduced from that table; the DNA served to infer D and trimming. Across this sample there are roughly 200,000 clones, with 65% to 85% seen only once. The top ten clones comprise about 2.8% of the sample.

The data stem from a study of cytomegalovirus exposure and HLA in healthy donors (dated by TCRdb to 2016 to 2017). Describing the broader study: According to a later analysis, the approximately 130 validation repertoires were produced on the same platform as the 700 or so repertoires of the first cohort. The study aimed to test whether cataloging public T cell receptors could reveal signatures of past pathogen exposure. A separate validation cohort of approximately 120 different subjects was used in addition to the approximately 700-subject first cohort. The study combined high-throughput TCR immunosequencing, statistical association of individual TCRs with disease status, and machine learning to predict cytomegalovirus infection status.

The research as a whole found: A few of the identified cytomegalovirus-associated TCR beta chains were confirmed in vitro to be specific for cytomegalovirus antigens. The authors suggested that the approach could potentially be generalized to other disease states and immunological phenotypes. Cytomegalovirus status was reported to be diagnosed by the classifier with high specificity and sensitivity in both the original and validation cohorts. The study gave a list of around 170 TCR beta chains associated with cytomegalovirus. While some public TCRs were present in many individuals, most TCR sequences turned up only very rarely across donors. Subsequent analysis determined that TCRs grouped into clusters in the first cohort also showed a tendency toward co-occurrence across the 120 validation repertoires, and 94% of cluster scores exceeded 0. The validation cohort had no HLA typing available for a later analysis, so co-occurrence within that cohort was assessed over all 120 or so repertoires.

From cysteine to phenylalanine, the CDR3 is 19 amino acids long. The read is trimmed to its CDR3 DNA, 57 bases read in frame from base 1. Via the germline V gene, CDR1 is LGHNA and CDR2 YNFKEQ. Source material: PBMCs. The TCR comes from a woman in her late teens or twenties in good health and CMV-seropositive. The V and J segments used are TRBV4-2 and TRBJ2-7; 10 central nucleotides agree with TRBD2. The CDR3 sequence is CASSKEGVAGGLSHYEQYF. The sequenced DNA is TGTGCCAGCAGCAAAGAAGGGGTAGCGGGGGGTCTCTCCCACTACGAGCAGTACTTC.